This entry is about one TCR beta chain. Per germline, CDR1 LNHDA and CDR2 SQIVND (reference sequence). Trimming removed 8 bases at V and 2 bases at J, with 15 bases between. The CDR3 totals 14 residues. This entry is derived from a study of blood T cell repertoires in COVID-19. Libraries were prepared by immunoSEQ multiplex PCR; TCRdb keeps only in-frame clonotypes and omits some of them. The sample holds 20,000 to 30,000 clones, nearly 90% seen once. The specimen was peripheral blood. The source of this sequence is a woman in her sixties with active COVID-19. This chain links TRBV19 with TRBJ1-2; perhaps TRBD1 as D (6 bases). CDR3 coding DNA: TGTGCCAGTTCTGGGGGGGGCGCAAACTATGGCTACACCTTC. It yields the protein CASSGGGANYGYTF.